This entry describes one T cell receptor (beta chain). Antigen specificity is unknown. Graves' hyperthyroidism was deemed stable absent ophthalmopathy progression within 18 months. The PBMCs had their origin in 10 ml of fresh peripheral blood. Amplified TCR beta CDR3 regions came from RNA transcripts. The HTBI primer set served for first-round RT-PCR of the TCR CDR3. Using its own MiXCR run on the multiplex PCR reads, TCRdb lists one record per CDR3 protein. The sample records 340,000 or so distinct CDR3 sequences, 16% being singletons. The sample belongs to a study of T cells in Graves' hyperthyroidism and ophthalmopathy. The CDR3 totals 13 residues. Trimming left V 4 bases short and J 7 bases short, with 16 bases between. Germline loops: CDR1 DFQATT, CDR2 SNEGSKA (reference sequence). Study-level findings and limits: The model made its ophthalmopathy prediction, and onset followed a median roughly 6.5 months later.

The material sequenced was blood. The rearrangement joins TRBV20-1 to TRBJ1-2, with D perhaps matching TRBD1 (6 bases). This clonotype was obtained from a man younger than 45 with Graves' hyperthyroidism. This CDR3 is CSATATGVFGYTF. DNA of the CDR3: TGCAGTGCTACCGCGACAGGAGTATTTGGCTACACCTTC.